The 25 T cell receptor beta chains below were found in one sample sequenced in a study of OX40 agonist ivuxolimab in advanced cancers. Profiling relied on immunoSEQ multiplex PCR, and the TCRdb table lists in-frame clones only, not all of them. The table has around 67,000 clones, 70% to 90% seen once. The sample here was CD4+ or CD8+ T cells sorted from blood, taken in a trial of the OX40 agonist ivuxolimab. The origin of the receptors is an adult with an advanced solid tumor such as melanoma, head and neck, liver or kidney cancer.

The rearrangement joins TRBV30 to TRBJ1-2, with a possible D match to TRBD1 (6 bases). Trimming removed 2 bases from V and 3 bases from J, with 19 bases in between. Germline values: CDR1 GTSNPN, CDR2 SVGIG (reference sequence). The CDR3 contains 16 residues. The CDR3 reads CAWSNPGTLRDYGYTF. CDR3 nucleotide sequence: TGTGCCTGGAGTAATCCCGGGACATTAAGGGACTATGGCTACACCTTC.

This clone was recorded once. This sample includes further DNA sequences coding for the same CDR3. The genes are TRBV4-1 and TRBJ2-7, with 7 bases aligning to TRBD2. Trimming at V came to 1 base and at J to 0 bases, leaving 6 bases not matched to a gene. The CDR3 length is 16 residues. Germline-derived CDR1 and CDR2 are MGHRA and YSYEKL. The CDR3 region has the DNA TGCGCCAGCAGCCAAGCCGGGACTACCTACTCCTACGAGCAGTACTTC. It yields the protein CASSQAGTTYSYEQYF.

Here the CDR3 reads CASAAGGQGVDEQYF. The CDR3 nucleotides read TGTGCCAGCGCGGCCGGCGGACAGGGGGTTGACGAGCAGTACTTC. The chain joins TRBV6-1 to TRBJ2-7; 10 bases align to TRBD1. Trimming at V came to 8 bases and at J to 5 bases, leaving 12 bases not matched to a gene. The CDR3 is made up of 15 amino acids. CDR1 and CDR2 from the germline V gene are MNHNS and SASEGT.

The chain is built from TRBV29-1 and TRBJ1-5; no firm D call. The CDR3 covers 12 residues. The V end lost 6 bases, the J end lost 6 bases, and 12 bases lay between the germline ends. Germline V gene lookup returns CDR1 SQVTM and CDR2 ANQGSEA. Here the CDR3 reads CSVMSGAQPQHF. CDR3 bases: TGCAGCGTAATGTCCGGAGCTCAGCCCCAGCATTTT. Full variable domain (missing parts from reference TRBV29-1 and TRBJ1-5): SAVISQKPSRDICQRGTSLTIQCQVDSQVTMMFWYRQQPGQSLTLIATANQGSEATYESGFVIDKFPISRPNLTFSTLTVSNMSPEDSSIYLCSVMSGAQPQHFGDGTRLSIL.

The chain carries TRBV21-1 and TRBJ2-5; TRBD1 was called by the table and not checked on the DNA. TRBV21-1 is designated a pseudogene. The CDR3 covers 15 residues. The CDR3, as DNA: TGTGCCAGCAGCAAAGCCAGGGGCAGGGCCGAGACCCAGTACTTC. Amino acid sequence: CASSKARGRAETQYF.

This chain links TRBV9 with TRBJ1-1; D is possibly TRBD1 (6 bases). CDR1 SGDLS and CDR2 YYNGEE come from the germline V gene. Trimming left V 4 bases short and J 1 base short, with 14 bases between. The CDR3 consists of 15 residues. CDR3 protein: CASSTAQGRNTEAFF. The CDR3 coding sequence is TGTGCCAGCAGCACAGCACAGGGAAGGAACACTGAAGCTTTCTTT.

This sequence joins TRBV11-2 and TRBJ1-2; no clear D gene. Germline assignment: CDR1 SGHAT and CDR2 FQNNGV. There are 13 residues in the CDR3. The ends were cut back, 5 bases at V and 1 base at J, with 8 bases in the middle. The CDR3 loop reads CASSPDINYGYTF. The CDR3 DNA follows: TGTGCCAGCAGCCCTGACATTAACTATGGCTACACCTTC. The whole variable domain, remainder taken from reference TRBV11-2 and TRBJ1-2, is EAGVAQSPRYKIIEKRQSVAFWCNPISGHATLYWYQQILGQGPKLLIQFQNNGVVDDSQLPKDRFSAERLKGVDSTLKIQPAKLEDSAVYLCASSPDINYGYTFGSGTRLTVV.

This clone has more than one count but fewer than ten. V is TRBV11-2 and J is TRBJ2-5; a weak D match, TRBD1 (6 bases). Germline-derived CDR1 and CDR2 are SGHAT and FQNNGV. The CDR3 loop spans 13 amino acids. Trimming left V 5 bases short and J 5 bases short, with 12 bases between. DNA of the CDR3: TGTGCCAGCAGCCCCGACAGGCGGGAGACCCAGTACTTC. This sequence encodes CASSPDRRETQYF.

The gene calls are TRBV7-9 and TRBJ2-7; TRBD1 aligns across 7 bases. V gave up 5 bases and J gave up 2 bases; unmatched junction bases: 6. The CDR3 length is 14 residues. In germline, CDR1 is SEHNR, CDR2 FQNEAQ (reference sequence). The CDR3 loop reads CASSRGQVTYEQYF. The CDR3 DNA sequence: TGTGCCAGCAGCCGCGGACAGGTTACCTACGAGCAGTACTTC.

The rearrangement joins TRBV7-9 to TRBJ1-5; weak D call: TRBD1 (6 bases). Germline V CDR1 and CDR2: SEHNR, FQNEAQ (reference sequence). Trimming removed 5 bases at V and 2 bases at J, with 16 bases between. The CDR3 has 16 residues. The CDR3 DNA is TGTGCCAGCAGCGTCGGGGGGGCCCTCGGCAATCAGCCCCAGCATTTT. It is translated as CASSVGGALGNQPQHF.

V gene TRBV6-6 combines with J gene TRBJ2-7, with 8 bases fitting TRBD1. CDR1 is MNHNY, CDR2 SVGAGI, per germline (reference sequence). J was trimmed by 4 bases and V by 2 bases; bases with no gene match: 4. The CDR3 is made up of 14 amino acids. The CDR3 reads CASSYDRGGYEQYF. Here the CDR3 DNA reads TGTGCCAGCAGTTACGACAGGGGCGGGTACGAGCAGTACTTC.

The chain is built from TRBV15 and TRBJ2-4; D may be TRBD2 (5 bases). The germline CDR1 and CDR2 sequences are LNHNV and YYDKDF (reference sequence). The CDR3 spans 16 residues. Trimming stripped 1 base from V and 6 bases from J, with 16 bases between. The CDR3 DNA reads as TGTGCCACCAGCAGAGTCCCGAGGGAGTCGGGAAACATTCAGTACTTC. It translates to CATSRVPRESGNIQYF.

The chain couples TRBV5-4 to TRBJ2-5; 7 positions match TRBD2. Trimming cost V 4 bases and J 5 bases; bases outside gene matches: 14. This CDR3 is built from 16 residues. Per germline, CDR1 SGHNT and CDR2 YYREEE (reference sequence). Here the CDR3 reads CASSRNPEGGRETQYF. The DNA of the CDR3 is TGTGCCAGCAGCAGGAACCCTGAGGGAGGGAGGGAGACCCAGTACTTC.

The chain links TRBV30 to TRBJ1-4; 8 bases fit TRBD1. This CDR3 region has 15 residues. CDR1 is GTSNPN and CDR2 is SVGIG in the germline V gene (reference sequence). V lost 1 base and J lost 5; bases outside the gene matches: 6. CDR3 loop: CAWSGQGALNEKLFF. CDR3 in DNA: TGTGCCTGGAGTGGCCAGGGGGCCCTGAATGAAAAACTGTTTTTT. The full variable domain, in which reference TRBV30 and TRBJ1-4 provide the parts outside the CDR3, is SQTIHQWPATLVQPVGSPLSLECTVEGTSNPNLYWYRQAAGRGLQLLFYSVGIGQISSEVPQNLSASRPQDRQFILSSKKLLLSDSGFYLCAWSGQGALNEKLFFGSGTQLSVL.

V gene TRBV2 combines with J gene TRBJ2-2, with D unclear. The CDR3 consists of 15 residues. Trimming removed 2 bases from V and 1 base from J, with 8 bases in between. The germline gives CDR1 SNHLY, CDR2 FYNNEI. The CDR3 loop reads CASSENNLNTGELFF. CDR3 bases: TGTGCCAGCAGTGAAAATAACCTGAACACCGGGGAGCTGTTTTTT.

This clone has just a few counts. This chain connects TRBV5-1 to TRBJ2-7; D gene ambiguous. The CDR3 is 13 amino acids. V was pared by 0 bases and J by 6 bases, with 10 bases between. The germline CDR1 and CDR2 sequences are SGHRS and YFSETQ. For the CDR3, the DNA is TGCGCCAGCAGCTTGGACGGGCGCGGCGAGCAGTACTTC. Its protein product is CASSLDGRGEQYF.

J is TRBJ2-1 and V is TRBV7-2, with TRBD2 matching 8 bases. The CDR3 has 15 residues. Unmatched junction bases numbered 8, after V lost 8 bases and J lost 2 bases. From germline, CDR1 is SGHTA and CDR2 FQGNSA. The CDR3 nucleotides read TGTGCCAGCGGTTATCGGGAGGGGCCCTACAATGAGCAGTTCTTC. Residues: CASGYREGPYNEQFF.

The chain links TRBV7-9 to TRBJ2-2, with D unclear. Between the trimmed V and J ends, which lost 4 bases and 5 bases, there was a span of 2 bases. This CDR3 contains 11 residues. Germline V gene sequence: CDR1 SEHNR, CDR2 FQNEAQ (reference sequence). This CDR3 is CASSWTGELFF. CDR3 bases: TGTGCCAGCAGCTGGACCGGGGAGCTGTTTTTT.

This clone was seen only once. The chain recombines TRBV15 with TRBJ1-6; perhaps TRBD1 as D (6 bases). The CDR3 consists of 16 residues. Germline V lookup: CDR1 LNHNV, CDR2 YYDKDF (reference sequence). The V end lost 4 bases, the J end lost 6 bases, and 16 bases lay between the germline ends. This CDR3 reads CATSTRQDVSNSPLHF. The CDR3, as DNA: TGTGCCACCAGCACCCGACAGGATGTGTCTAATTCACCCCTCCACTTT.

V gene TRBV11-3 combines with J gene TRBJ2-2; 11 nucleotides align to TRBD1. The germline V gene has CDR1 SGHNT and CDR2 YENEEA. V lost 4 bases to trimming and J lost 6 bases; unmatched junction nucleotides: 7. The CDR3 totals 16 residues. The CDR3 bases are TGTGCCAGCAGCTCACTGGACAGGGGGCTCTCCGGGGAGCTGTTTTTT. Translation: CASSSLDRGLSGELFF.

The chain has TRBV19 and TRBJ2-5, with TRBD2 as a possible D gene (6 bases). Germline lookup yields CDR1 LNHDA and CDR2 SQIVND (reference sequence). CDR3 size: 13 residues. The V end lost 7 bases, the J end lost 4 bases, and 13 bases lay between the germline ends. CDR3 sequence reads: CASKGSGRETQYF. In DNA, the CDR3 is TGTGCCAGTAAGGGTAGCGGAAGAGAGACCCAGTACTTC.

The V and J genes are TRBV18 and TRBJ2-1; a weak D match, TRBD1 (5 bases). Trimming removed 3 bases at V and 2 bases at J, with 11 bases between. The CDR3 consists of 15 residues. Germline V gene sequence: CDR1 KGHSH, CDR2 LQKENI. Here the CDR3 DNA reads TGTGCCAGCTCACCTAACTCAGGGACCTACAATGAGCAGTTCTTC. This sequence encodes CASSPNSGTYNEQFF.

In DNA form, the CDR3 reads TGTGCCAGCAGCGTCCAAGGGCGGGGGGACACTGAAGCTTTCTTT. As protein: CASSVQGRGDTEAFF. The chain has TRBV7-2 and TRBJ1-1; a weak D match, TRBD1 (5 bases). This CDR3 comprises 15 residues. Germline V gene lookup returns CDR1 SGHTA and CDR2 FQGNSA. Between the trimmed V and J ends, which lost 5 bases and 3 bases, there was a span of 16 bases.

The CDR3 protein is CASSLSPAGANVLTF. The CDR3 DNA reads TGTGCCAGCAGCTTAAGTCCCGCAGGGGCCAACGTCCTGACTTTC. The chain employs TRBV5-5 and TRBJ2-6; unclear D gene. V was pared by 2 bases and J by 4 bases, with 10 bases between. CDR1 and CDR2 (germline): SGHKS, YYEKEE (reference sequence). This CDR3 is 15 amino acids long.

V gene TRBV5-1 combines with J gene TRBJ2-1; D is unresolved. The germline V and J ends were trimmed by 4 bases and 0 bases, with 17 bases remaining between them. Germline CDR1 and CDR2: SGHRS and YFSETQ. The length of the CDR3 is 17 residues. CDR3 in amino acids: CASSPVGQTISYNEQFF. Here the CDR3 DNA reads TGCGCCAGCAGCCCGGTCGGGCAGACAATCTCCTACAATGAGCAGTTCTTC. The complete variable domain, with remaining parts taken from reference TRBV5-1 and TRBJ2-1, reads KAGVTQTPRYLIKTRGQQVTLSCSPISGHRSVSWYQQTPGQGLQFLFEYFSETQRNKGNFPGRFSGRQFSNSRSEMNVSTLELGDSALYLCASSPVGQTISYNEQFFGPGTRLTVL.